This is a list of T cell receptor beta chains from one sample in a study of cytomegalovirus exposure and HLA in healthy donors. Produced via immunoSEQ multiplex PCR; TCRdb's table is partial and in-frame only. This table has 130,000 to 150,000 clones, 73% appearing once. Sequencing was performed on PBMCs. Source of these receptors: a middle-aged woman in good health and CMV-seronegative. Each CDR3 is given with its conserved first and last residue. Fields, in order: CDR3 DNA, CDR3 protein, V gene, J gene, clone size, D gene. A D gene is named only where the DNA matches it firmly. For some rows the clone size is stated as once, few or many, or as a class when expanded; others skip it.

CDR3nt: TGTGCCAGCAGCTTGGGGCAGGGCGCAGATACGCAGTATTTT
CDR3aa: CASSLGQGADTQYF
v_gene: TRBV5-6
j_gene: TRBJ2-3
abundance: .
d_gene: .

CDR3nt: TGTGCCAGCAGCTTAGGAGGGGGCGGGTCACCCCTCCACTTT
CDR3aa: CASSLGGGGSPLHF
v_gene: TRBV7-8
j_gene: TRBJ1-6
abundance: .
d_gene: TRBD1

CDR3nt: TGTGCCAGTAGTGAAGCGGGAAGGGGATATGGCTACACCTTC
CDR3aa: CASSEAGRGYGYTF
v_gene: TRBV19
j_gene: TRBJ1-2
abundance: .
d_gene: .

CDR3nt: TGTGCCAGCAGCGTAGTGGACAGGGGGCAGGTTGAAGCTTTCTTT
CDR3aa: CASSVVDRGQVEAFF
v_gene: TRBV9
j_gene: TRBJ1-1
abundance: few
d_gene: TRBD1

CDR3nt: TGTGCCAGCAGTTTCGGACTAAAAAACATTCAGTACTTC
CDR3aa: CASSFGLKNIQYF
v_gene: TRBV27
j_gene: TRBJ2-4
abundance: .
d_gene: .

CDR3nt: TGTGCCAGCAGCTTAGGGGCCGGGGGGCAATCCTACGAGCAGTACTTC
CDR3aa: CASSLGAGGQSYEQYF
v_gene: TRBV7-6
j_gene: TRBJ2-7
abundance: .
d_gene: .

CDR3nt: TGCGCCAGCAGCTTGGTCTCTAGCGGGGGCACAGATACGCAGTATTTT
CDR3aa: CASSLVSSGGTDTQYF
v_gene: TRBV5-1
j_gene: TRBJ2-3
abundance: .
d_gene: TRBD2

CDR3nt: TGCGCCAGCAGCTTGGGACAGGGGGCGACTGAAGCTTTCTTT
CDR3aa: CASSLGQGATEAFF
v_gene: TRBV5-1
j_gene: TRBJ1-1
abundance: .
d_gene: TRBD1

CDR3nt: TGTGCCAGCAGCCTGGGGCAGCTCTATGGCTACACCTTC
CDR3aa: CASSLGQLYGYTF
v_gene: TRBV27
j_gene: TRBJ1-2
abundance: once
d_gene: .

CDR3nt: TGTGCCAGCAGTGAATTTGCGGACTCCTACAATGAGCAGTTCTTC
CDR3aa: CASSEFADSYNEQFF
v_gene: TRBV6-1
j_gene: TRBJ2-1
abundance: .
d_gene: .

CDR3nt: TGCAGCGTCCAAAGTCAGGGGACTGAAGCTTTCTTT
CDR3aa: CSVQSQGTEAFF
v_gene: TRBV29-1
j_gene: TRBJ1-1
abundance: .
d_gene: .

CDR3nt: TGCGCCAGCAGCCTAACCCCATTCATTAGGGAGGACTTCACTGAAGCTTTCTTT
CDR3aa: CASSLTPFIREDFTEAFF
v_gene: TRBV4-1
j_gene: TRBJ1-1
abundance: .
d_gene: .

CDR3nt: TGTGCCAGCAGTTTACGGAACAGGGCGTCAGATACGCAGTATTTT
CDR3aa: CASSLRNRASDTQYF
v_gene: TRBV6-5
j_gene: TRBJ2-3
abundance: .
d_gene: .

CDR3nt: TGTGCCAGCAGTGATTACGGGACATACTATGGCTACACCTTC
CDR3aa: CASSDYGTYYGYTF
v_gene: TRBV6-1
j_gene: TRBJ1-2
abundance: .
d_gene: .

CDR3nt: TGTGCCAGCAGCTTTGGGCGGGGGGGCCTCGGGACCCAGTACTTC
CDR3aa: CASSFGRGGLGTQYF
v_gene: TRBV5-4
j_gene: TRBJ2-5
abundance: .
d_gene: TRBD2

CDR3nt: TGCAGCGTTGAAGATCAGGACAGGGGCTATGGCTACACCTTC
CDR3aa: CSVEDQDRGYGYTF
v_gene: TRBV29-1
j_gene: TRBJ1-2
abundance: .
d_gene: TRBD1

CDR3nt: TGCGCCAGCAGCCAAGTAGGGAGCGATTCACCCCTCCACTTT
CDR3aa: CASSQVGSDSPLHF
v_gene: TRBV4-3
j_gene: TRBJ1-6
abundance: few
d_gene: .

CDR3nt: TGTGCCAGCAGCGTGACCGGACAAAACAATCAGCCCCAGCATTTT
CDR3aa: CASSVTGQNNQPQHF
v_gene: TRBV5-8
j_gene: TRBJ1-5
abundance: once
d_gene: .

CDR3nt: TGTGCCAGCAGCTTAGCGGGGACAGGGGGAAAAGAGACCCAGTACTTC
CDR3aa: CASSLAGTGGKETQYF
v_gene: TRBV7-9
j_gene: TRBJ2-5
abundance: .
d_gene: TRBD1

CDR3nt: TGCAGCGTTGTTCTAGCGGCCGAGCAGTTCTTC
CDR3aa: CSVVLAAEQFF
v_gene: TRBV29-1
j_gene: TRBJ2-1
abundance: .
d_gene: TRBD2

CDR3nt: TGTGCCAGAAGCCTACGCCGGGACAGGGGACGATATGGCTACACCTTC
CDR3aa: CARSLRRDRGRYGYTF
v_gene: TRBV5-3
j_gene: TRBJ1-2
abundance: few
d_gene: TRBD1

CDR3nt: TGTGCCAGCAGTTACTCCGCCCAGGGGTATGGCTACACCTTC
CDR3aa: CASSYSAQGYGYTF
v_gene: TRBV6-5
j_gene: TRBJ1-2
abundance: .
d_gene: .

CDR3nt: TGCGCCAGCAGCTTGGACCCGGGATACCGGACCAATGAGCAGTTCTTC
CDR3aa: CASSLDPGYRTNEQFF
v_gene: TRBV5-1
j_gene: TRBJ2-1
abundance: .
d_gene: .

CDR3nt: TGCGCCAGCAGCCAACGATACAGGGGACCCAGCTTCTTT
CDR3aa: CASSQRYRGPSFF
v_gene: TRBV4-1
j_gene: TRBJ1-4
abundance: .
d_gene: TRBD1

CDR3nt: TGCGCCAGCAGTGGACTCTCTGGGGCCAACGTCCTGACTTTC
CDR3aa: CASSGLSGANVLTF
v_gene: TRBV5-1
j_gene: TRBJ2-6
abundance: .
d_gene: .

CDR3nt: TGTGCCAGCAGCACGTTCTTGGGAGGGAACTCCTACGAGCAGTACTTC
CDR3aa: CASSTFLGGNSYEQYF
v_gene: TRBV7-6
j_gene: TRBJ2-7
abundance: once
d_gene: TRBD2

CDR3nt: TGTGCCAGCAGTCGACAGTACACTGAAGCTTTCTTT
CDR3aa: CASSRQYTEAFF
v_gene: TRBV14
j_gene: TRBJ1-1
abundance: .
d_gene: .

CDR3nt: TGTGCCAGCAGTGACCTTGGGCCAACGAACACCGGGGAGCTGTTTTTT
CDR3aa: CASSDLGPTNTGELFF
v_gene: TRBV27
j_gene: TRBJ2-2
abundance: .
d_gene: .

CDR3nt: TGCGCCAGCAGCTTGGGACAGCCCTCTGATTCACCCCTCCACTTT
CDR3aa: CASSLGQPSDSPLHF
v_gene: TRBV5-1
j_gene: TRBJ1-6
abundance: .
d_gene: .

CDR3nt: TGTGCCAGCAGTTCCTCTAGCACAGATACGCAGTATTTT
CDR3aa: CASSSSSTDTQYF
v_gene: TRBV27
j_gene: TRBJ2-3
abundance: .
d_gene: .

CDR3nt: TGTTCCAGCAGCTTAGGGGCCCCCAGCGGGGTTGAGACCCAGTACTTC
CDR3aa: CSSSLGAPSGVETQYF
v_gene: TRBV7-9
j_gene: TRBJ2-5
abundance: .
d_gene: TRBD2

CDR3nt: TGTGCCAGCAGCTTAGTTCTTCTAGGGAGGGGCACAGATACGCAGTATTTT
CDR3aa: CASSLVLLGRGTDTQYF
v_gene: TRBV11-2
j_gene: TRBJ2-3
abundance: .
d_gene: TRBD2

CDR3nt: TGTGCCAGCAGCTTAACTAGTGCCGGGCAAGAGACCCAGTACTTC
CDR3aa: CASSLTSAGQETQYF
v_gene: TRBV5-4
j_gene: TRBJ2-5
abundance: few
d_gene: .

CDR3nt: TGTGCCAGCAGCGTAGCTACGGGGGGAAACACCATATATTTT
CDR3aa: CASSVATGGNTIYF
v_gene: TRBV9
j_gene: TRBJ1-3
abundance: .
d_gene: .

CDR3nt: TGTGCCAGCAGCTCTGATCCAGGGGGCCTTTCGGCTTTCTTT
CDR3aa: CASSSDPGGLSAFF
v_gene: TRBV11-2
j_gene: TRBJ1-1
abundance: .
d_gene: TRBD1

CDR3nt: TGTGCCAGCAGTTTTCGTGGACAGGGGCGTTACAATGAGCAGTTCTTC
CDR3aa: CASSFRGQGRYNEQFF
v_gene: TRBV28
j_gene: TRBJ2-1
abundance: .
d_gene: TRBD1

CDR3nt: TGTGCCAGTAGTATATCCCCAGGGTCTTACAATGAGCAGTTCTTC
CDR3aa: CASSISPGSYNEQFF
v_gene: TRBV19
j_gene: TRBJ2-1
abundance: .
d_gene: .

CDR3nt: TGTGCCAGCATAGCCCGCCAAGGATCCATCACTGAAGCTTTCTTT
CDR3aa: CASIARQGSITEAFF
v_gene: TRBV28
j_gene: TRBJ1-1
abundance: .
d_gene: .

CDR3nt: TGTGCCAGCAGCCAAGGTGGACAGGATGGTGAAAAACTGTTTTTT
CDR3aa: CASSQGGQDGEKLFF
v_gene: TRBV4-2
j_gene: TRBJ1-4
abundance: .
d_gene: TRBD1

CDR3nt: TGCGCCAGCAGCCAGGACAGCGTGTATGGCTACACCTTC
CDR3aa: CASSQDSVYGYTF
v_gene: TRBV4-1
j_gene: TRBJ1-2
abundance: few
d_gene: .

CDR3nt: TGTGCCAGCAGTAAGACAGGGGGAAAACTGTTTTTT
CDR3aa: CASSKTGGKLFF
v_gene: TRBV2
j_gene: TRBJ1-4
abundance: many
d_gene: TRBD1

CDR3nt: TGTGCCAGCCGAGGGAACACTGAAGCTTTCTTT
CDR3aa: CASRGNTEAFF
v_gene: TRBV10-3
j_gene: TRBJ1-1
abundance: .
d_gene: .

CDR3nt: TGCAGCATAGACAGGGGGAACACTGAAGCTTTCTTT
CDR3aa: CSIDRGNTEAFF
v_gene: TRBV29-1
j_gene: TRBJ1-1
abundance: few
d_gene: TRBD1

CDR3nt: TGTGCCAGCAAGGGGACAGGGGGACAAGAGACCCAGTACTTC
CDR3aa: CASKGTGGQETQYF
v_gene: TRBV9
j_gene: TRBJ2-5
abundance: .
d_gene: TRBD1

CDR3nt: TGCGCCAGCAGGACGGACAGGGCGGACACTGAAGCTTTCTTT
CDR3aa: CASRTDRADTEAFF
v_gene: TRBV23-1
j_gene: TRBJ1-1
abundance: .
d_gene: TRBD1

CDR3nt: TGTGCCAGCAGGGGCGGGCAGGACGGAAACACCATATATTTT
CDR3aa: CASRGGQDGNTIYF
v_gene: TRBV7-9
j_gene: TRBJ1-3
abundance: .
d_gene: .

CDR3nt: TGCAGCGCTCATCCGACAGGGGCTTTCGATGGCTACACCTTC
CDR3aa: CSAHPTGAFDGYTF
v_gene: TRBV29-1
j_gene: TRBJ1-2
abundance: .
d_gene: TRBD1

CDR3nt: TGTGCCAGCAGCTTGGTCTTGAGTTCTTACAGGGAAGAGACCCAGTACTTC
CDR3aa: CASSLVLSSYREETQYF
v_gene: TRBV5-6
j_gene: TRBJ2-5
abundance: .
d_gene: .

CDR3nt: TGTGCCAGCAGCGTCACGGGCACAGATACGCAGTATTTT
CDR3aa: CASSVTGTDTQYF
v_gene: TRBV9
j_gene: TRBJ2-3
abundance: .
d_gene: .

CDR3nt: TGTGCCATCAGGCCTGAGGGACTACAGCATTCACCCCTCCACTTT
CDR3aa: CAIRPEGLQHSPLHF
v_gene: TRBV10-3
j_gene: TRBJ1-6
abundance: .
d_gene: .

CDR3nt: TGTGCCAGCACCCCAGGGGCTCTGACCTACAATGAGCAGTTCTTC
CDR3aa: CASTPGALTYNEQFF
v_gene: TRBV18
j_gene: TRBJ2-1
abundance: .
d_gene: .

CDR3nt: TGTGCCAGCAACCCTCGGGGTCGAGGGAGCACAGATACGCAGTATTTT
CDR3aa: CASNPRGRGSTDTQYF
v_gene: TRBV11-1
j_gene: TRBJ2-3
abundance: .
d_gene: .